This T cell receptor beta chain is drawn from a study of PD-1 blockade in classical Hodgkin lymphoma. General study points: Whoever responded completely had baseline diversity much like that seen in newly diagnosed patients.

As to this clone: Its antigen is as yet unknown.

Germline V CDR1 and CDR2: SGHTA, FQGNSA. V lost 5 bases to trimming and J lost 6 bases; unmatched junction nucleotides: 13. CDR3 length: 16 amino acids. Every patient relapsed after autologous stem cell transplantation, and brentuximab vedotin exposure varied. The data were produced by immunoSEQ multiplex PCR, yet TCRdb's version contains in-frame clones alone and is incomplete. The sample carries 20,000 to 30,000 clones, about 80% recorded once. The rearrangement links TRBV7-2 to TRBJ1-5; TRBD1 matches at 7 bases. Material: peripheral blood mononuclear cells (PBMCs), obtained at baseline. The TCR originated in a human donor with classical Hodgkin lymphoma. CDR3 sequence (DNA): TGTGCCAGCAGCCGGGGGCTGACAGGGAGTGGTCAGCCCCAGCATTTT. Amino acids: CASSRGLTGSGQPQHF.